The T cell receptor beta chain described here comes from a study of T cell responses to AZD1222 COVID-19 vaccine. Produced via immunoSEQ multiplex PCR; TCRdb's table is partial and in-frame only. This table holds nearly 110,000 clones, roughly 88% found once. The count of this clone is one. Germline CDR1 and CDR2: MGHRA and YSYEKL. V was cut by 0 bases and J by 9 bases, with 6 bases left in between. This CDR3 spans 12 amino acids. This TCR derives from an adult who received the AZD1222 COVID-19 vaccine. The rearrangement joins TRBV4-1 to TRBJ2-4, with D perhaps assigned TRBD1 or TRBD2 (5 bases each). This specimen was peripheral blood, taken 28 days after the second AZD1222 dose. Here the CDR3 reads CASSQDGGIQYF. CDR3 bases: TGCGCCAGCAGCCAAGATGGGGGCATTCAGTACTTC.